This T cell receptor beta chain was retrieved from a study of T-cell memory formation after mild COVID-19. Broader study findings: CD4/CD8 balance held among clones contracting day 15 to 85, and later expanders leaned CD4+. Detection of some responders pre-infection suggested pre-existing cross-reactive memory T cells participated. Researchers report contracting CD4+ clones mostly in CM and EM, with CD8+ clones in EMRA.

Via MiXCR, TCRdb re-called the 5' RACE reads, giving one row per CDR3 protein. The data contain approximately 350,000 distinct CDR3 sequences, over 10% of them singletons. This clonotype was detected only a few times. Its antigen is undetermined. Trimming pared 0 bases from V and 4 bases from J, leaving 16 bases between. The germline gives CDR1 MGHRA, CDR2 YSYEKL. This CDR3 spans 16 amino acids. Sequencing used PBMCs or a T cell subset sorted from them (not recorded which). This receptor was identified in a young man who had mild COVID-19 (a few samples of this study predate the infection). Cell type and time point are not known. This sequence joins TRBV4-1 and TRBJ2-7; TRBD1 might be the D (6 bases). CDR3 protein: CASSQDQARGRYEQYF. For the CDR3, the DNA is TGCGCCAGCAGCCAAGATCAGGCCAGGGGTAGGTACGAGCAGTACTTC.